This is a list of T cell receptor beta chains from one sample in a study of Ad26.COV2.S vaccination and SARS-CoV-2 variants. Clones were sequenced by immunoSEQ multiplex PCR, and TCRdb holds only the in-frame ones, with some missing. The table lists a few hundred thousand clones, around 87% of them singletons. The sequences come from peripheral blood, collected in a trial of Ad26.COV2.S vaccine versus placebo. Receptor source: a person between 18 and 65 years old who received the Ad26.COV2.S COVID-19 vaccine or a placebo. Each CDR3 is given with its conserved first and last residue. Fields, in order: V gene, clone size, J gene, D gene, CDR3 protein. A D gene is named only where the DNA matches it firmly. Some rows have no size entry. The others give once, few or many, or a class for an expanded clone.

>TRBV7-6|once|TRBJ2-7|NA
CASSLDRGQDSEQYF
>TRBV24-1|NA|TRBJ2-3|NA
CATSDGGMAVGTDTQYF
>TRBV7-6|NA|TRBJ2-1|NA
CASSYGTNQDNEQFF
>TRBV5-4|NA|TRBJ1-2|NA
CASSLSGGSNYGYTF
>TRBV4-1|NA|TRBJ2-1|TRBD2
CASSQDPTGTSDYNEQFF
>TRBV7-2|NA|TRBJ2-1|NA
CASSWGYEQFF
>TRBV27|NA|TRBJ2-1|NA
CASSLSARGGGEQFF
>TRBV4-2|NA|TRBJ1-6|NA
CASSQDGTFNSPLHF
>TRBV2|NA|TRBJ1-1|TRBD1
CASSWTGGMNTEAFF
>TRBV11-2|few|TRBJ1-3|NA
CASSLDERRASSGNTIYF
>TRBV4-1|NA|TRBJ2-3|NA
CASSQGGRGTTSTDTQYF
>TRBV5-6|NA|TRBJ2-2|NA
CASSLSTGELFF
>TRBV10-3|NA|TRBJ2-6|NA
CAISLGGPASGANVLTF
>TRBV15|NA|TRBJ1-2|NA
CATSRDWGANYGYTF
>TRBV29-1|NA|TRBJ2-2|NA
CSVWTRGELFF
>TRBV7-9|once|TRBJ2-1|NA
CASSLFGRSSYNEQFF
>TRBV5-1|NA|TRBJ2-5|TRBD2
CASSQGTSGAGETQYF
>TRBV14|NA|TRBJ1-2|NA
CASSQDVGVNYGYTF
>TRBV19|NA|TRBJ2-6|NA
CASSIWGPGANVLTF
>TRBV10-3|once|TRBJ1-6|NA
CAISEHQGKTTPLHF
>TRBV5-4|NA|TRBJ1-1|NA
CASSLFVGFTEAFF
>TRBV4-2|NA|TRBJ1-1|TRBD1
CASSPGQANTEAFF
>TRBV18|NA|TRBJ1-1|NA
CASSPRMSTGNTEAFF
>TRBV7-8|once|TRBJ1-1|TRBD1
CASSPFNRDRGGRNTEAFF
>TRBV3-1/TRBV3-2|NA|TRBJ2-1|TRBD1
CASSQDPGQGNNEQFF
>TRBV6-5|NA|TRBJ2-1|NA
CASSSGTHGGNEQFF
>TRBV10-3|NA|TRBJ1-1|TRBD1
CAISDLGQGVFF
>TRBV5-4|NA|TRBJ1-6|NA
CASSTLDSWNSPLHF
>TRBV24-1|NA|TRBJ2-1|NA
CATSQGNEQFF
>TRBV6-5|NA|TRBJ2-1|TRBD1
CASKLRRDSNEQFF
>TRBV11-2|NA|TRBJ1-6|TRBD1
CASSLEGQDNSPLHF
>TRBV9|few|TRBJ1-3|TRBD1
CASSGGQLSGNTIYF
>TRBV5-1|NA|TRBJ2-7|NA
CASSLLTSSYEQYF
>TRBV4-3|NA|TRBJ1-4|TRBD1
CASSQGGGYEKLFF
>TRBV3-1/TRBV3-2|NA|TRBJ1-1|NA
CASSQGTVAEAFF
>TRBV7-9|NA|TRBJ2-1|NA
CASNRLETIGINEQFF
>TRBV29-1|NA|TRBJ2-3|TRBD2
CSVRGLAGAGTQYF
>TRBV5-1|NA|TRBJ2-6|NA
CASSFEGAGANVLTF
>TRBV11-2|NA|TRBJ1-4|NA
CASGIGGEANEKLFF
>TRBV6-5|few|TRBJ1-6|NA
CASSYSGVSNSPLHF
>TRBV12-3/TRBV12-4|NA|TRBJ1-1|NA
CASGRGVRTEAFF
>TRBV6-5|NA|TRBJ1-1|NA
CASRGRMNTEAFF
>TRBV7-3|once|TRBJ1-1|NA
CASSPRGLNTEAFF
>TRBV7-8|once|TRBJ2-5|NA
CASSYGGRDQETQYF
>TRBV9|NA|TRBJ2-7|TRBD1
CASSVGDRRYEQYF
>TRBV7-2|NA|TRBJ1-6|NA
CASSLRGVTLSYNSPLHF
>TRBV5-1|few|TRBJ2-3|NA
CASSLGQLSGTDTQYF
>TRBV11-2|NA|TRBJ2-5|TRBD1
CASSFRDRQETQYF
>TRBV4-1|NA|TRBJ1-5|NA
CASGRDNLNLQPQHF
>TRBV5-8|NA|TRBJ1-1|TRBD1
CASSFHRGPEAFF